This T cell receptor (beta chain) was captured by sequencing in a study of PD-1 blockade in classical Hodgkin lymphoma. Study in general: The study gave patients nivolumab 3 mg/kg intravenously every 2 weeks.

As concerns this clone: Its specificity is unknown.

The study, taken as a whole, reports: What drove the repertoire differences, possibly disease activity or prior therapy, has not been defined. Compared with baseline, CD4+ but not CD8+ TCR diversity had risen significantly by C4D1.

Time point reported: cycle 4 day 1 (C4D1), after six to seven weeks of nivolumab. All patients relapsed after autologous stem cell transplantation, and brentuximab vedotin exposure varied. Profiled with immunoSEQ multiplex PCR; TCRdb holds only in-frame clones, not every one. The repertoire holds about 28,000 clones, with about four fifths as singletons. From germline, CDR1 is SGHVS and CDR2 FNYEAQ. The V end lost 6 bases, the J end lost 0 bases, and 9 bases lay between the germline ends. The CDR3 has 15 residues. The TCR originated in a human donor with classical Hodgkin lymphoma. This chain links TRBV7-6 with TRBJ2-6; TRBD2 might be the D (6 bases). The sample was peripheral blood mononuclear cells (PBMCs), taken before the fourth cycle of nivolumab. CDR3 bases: TGTGCCAGCAGACAGACTAGCTCTGGGGCCAACGTCCTGACTTTC. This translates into CASRQTSSGANVLTF.